This T cell receptor beta chain was identified in a study of PD-1 blockade in classical Hodgkin lymphoma. As for time point: cycle 4 day 1 (C4D1), after 5 to 7 weeks of nivolumab. Every patient relapsed after autologous stem cell transplantation, and brentuximab vedotin exposure varied. Researchers report purifying CD4+ T cells from thawed PBMCs by magnetic negative selection. The V segment lost 0 bases and the J segment 12 bases; nucleotides outside the gene matches: 8. This CDR3 contains 14 residues. Germline V CDR1 and CDR2: SGHRS, YFSETQ. Repertoires were generated with immunoSEQ multiplex PCR, while TCRdb's copy carries only in-frame clones and drops some. The sample has 15,000 to 20,000 clones, roughly 80% seen once.

The sequenced sample was CD4+ T cells from blood, obtained before the fourth cycle of nivolumab. The rearrangement links TRBV5-1 to TRBJ2-1; 8 bases are a match to TRBD1. The TCR sequence derives from a human donor with classical Hodgkin lymphoma. The CDR3 loop reads CASSLAGQGIRQFF. CDR3 nucleotides: TGCGCCAGCAGCTTGGCTGGACAGGGAATCAGGCAGTTCTTC. The entire variable domain, with the rest obtained from reference TRBV5-1 and TRBJ2-1, is as follows: KAGVTQTPRYLIKTRGQQVTLSCSPISGHRSVSWYQQTPGQGLQFLFEYFSETQRNKGNFPGRFSGRQFSNSRSEMNVSTLELGDSALYLCASSLAGQGIRQFFGPGTRLTVL.